A selection of T cell receptor beta chains follows, all from one sample in a study of shared clonotypes between healthy human individuals. TCRdb keeps only in-frame clones here, not all; method: immunoSEQ multiplex PCR. The sample lists about 1.9 million clones, just over 90% seen once, with over 1.5% in the top ten. Material: naive CD8+ T cells from PBMCs. The receptor source for this set is a man younger than 35 in good health. Some clones in this sample may be carry-over from other donors' samples. CDR3s include the opening cysteine and the closing phenylalanine or tryptophan. The D gene is left open where the match is weak. Clone size is given for some rows only: seen once, a few or many times, or a class if the clone is expanded.

-,TRBV7-6,TRBD1,15,TRBJ1-5,TGTGCCAGCAGCCCGGGACAGGGAAGCAATCAGCCCCAGCATTTT,CASSPGQGSNQPQHF
-,TRBV9,-,16,TRBJ2-1,TGTGCCAGCACCCAGGGATCTACACCCCGACCCAATGAGCAGTTCTTC,CASTQGSTPRPNEQFF
-,TRBV27,TRBD2,13,TRBJ2-7,TGTGCCAGCAGGCGACTAGCCACCTACGAGCAGTGCTTC,CASRRLATYEQCF
-,TRBV29-1,TRBD2,12,TRBJ2-7,TGCAGCGTTGTCGGGGGGACCTACGAGCAGTACTTC,CSVVGGTYEQYF
-,TRBV10-1,TRBD1,11,TRBJ2-7,TGCGCCAGCAGGGACAGGGACGAGCAGTACTTC,CASRDRDEQYF
-,TRBV4-3,-,16,TRBJ1-5,TGCGCCAGCAGCCAGGGCCGTGGGGTGGCTAGGCAGCCCCAGCATTTT,CASSQGRGVARQPQHF
-,TRBV27,TRBD1,13,TRBJ1-1,TGTGCCAGCCTAGACAGGGGGAACACTGAAGCTTTCTTT,CASLDRGNTEAFF
-,TRBV23-1,TRBD1,19,TRBJ1-2,TGCGCCAGCAGTCAAACCCCCGCCCGGACAGGGGAGCTGAGATATGGCTACACCTTC,CASSQTPARTGELRYGYTF
-,TRBV30,-,16,TRBJ2-1,TGTGCCTGGAGTCCACTCCAGCGCCCCGTTTACAATGAGCAGTTCTTC,CAWSPLQRPVYNEQFF
-,TRBV4-1,-,13,TRBJ1-5,TGCGCCAGCAGCCAACAGGGTCATCAGCCCCAGCATTTT,CASSQQGHQPQHF
-,TRBV4-3,-,14,TRBJ2-7,TGCGCCAGCAGCCAAGAGAAGGCTTACTACGAGCAGTACTTC,CASSQEKAYYEQYF
-,TRBV28,-,14,TRBJ1-5,TGTGCCAGCAGTTATCTGCCAGGCCTTCAGCCCCAGCATTTT,CASSYLPGLQPQHF
few,TRBV7-3,-,15,TRBJ1-2,TGTGCCAGCAGCGATAGGGACCGACTCTCGAGCGGCTACACCTTC,CASSDRDRLSSGYTF
-,TRBV9,-,15,TRBJ2-3,TGTGCCAGCAGCACCTCCGGGACCTCGGGGGATACGCAGTATTTT,CASSTSGTSGDTQYF
-,TRBV30,-,10,TRBJ2-3,TGTGCCTGGAGTGGAAAGACGCAGTATTTT,CAWSGKTQYF
once,TRBV15,-,20,TRBJ2-6,TGTGCCACCAGCAGAGATGGGACCCCCCCAGTAGGAGCTGGGGCCAACGTCCTGACTTTC,CATSRDGTPPVGAGANVLTF
-,TRBV11-2,-,16,TRBJ2-1,TGTGCCAGCAGCTCGGGAACATTTTCTCTTTACAATGAGCAGTTCTTC,CASSSGTFSLYNEQFF
-,TRBV4-3,-,17,TRBJ2-2,TGCGCCAGCAGCCAAGACCGGGCGTTCCCTGACACCGGGGAGCTGTTTTTT,CASSQDRAFPDTGELFF
-,TRBV4-3,-,15,TRBJ1-3,TGCGCCAGCAGCCAAGAGGGGGGGAATTTTGACACCATATATTTT,CASSQEGGNFDTIYF
-,TRBV9,-,11,TRBJ2-7,TGTGCCAGCAGGTCCGCCTACGAGCAGTACTTC,CASRSAYEQYF
-,TRBV27,TRBD2,14,TRBJ2-7,TGTGCCAGCAGTTCAATTATCGGGGGGTACGAGCAGTACTTC,CASSSIIGGYEQYF
-,TRBV27,TRBD2,16,TRBJ2-3,TGTGCCAGCAGTTTACTTAGCGGGAGTGAGGGAGATACGCAGTATTTT,CASSLLSGSEGDTQYF
-,TRBV9,-,17,TRBJ2-3,TGTGCCAGCAGCGACGTAGGAGGGAGTGACCGCACAGATACGCAGTATTTT,CASSDVGGSDRTDTQYF
-,TRBV27,-,14,TRBJ1-2,TGTGCCAGCAGTTGGGGCGCAGGGAACTATGGCTACACCTTC,CASSWGAGNYGYTF
-,TRBV23-1,-,15,TRBJ1-3,TGCGCCAGCAGTCAGATTCGGGGATTCCATTCGGGGGAGCCCTTT,CASSQIRGFHSGEPF
few,TRBV9,-,14,TRBJ2-7,TGTGCCAGCAGCGTAGGGGGGGTTGGATACGAGCAGTACTTC,CASSVGGVGYEQYF
-,TRBV7-2,-,14,TRBJ2-7,TGTGCCAGCAGCTTATTGGCCGGGGAGTACGAGCAGTACTTC,CASSLLAGEYEQYF
-,TRBV27,TRBD1,13,TRBJ2-5,TGTGCCAGCAGCACAGGGGGCATTGTGACCCAGTACTTC,CASSTGGIVTQYF
-,TRBV27,TRBD2,18,TRBJ2-7,TGTGCCAGCAGTTCATACCCCCCAGGGGTAGCGGGGCTCTACGAGCAGTACTTC,CASSSYPPGVAGLYEQYF
-,TRBV5-4,-,15,TRBJ2-2,TGTGCCAGCAGCTTCTTCGCAGGGGACACCGGGGAGCTGTTTTTT,CASSFFAGDTGELFF
-,TRBV28,-,16,TRBJ1-3,TGTGCCAGCAATCAACGTGGGGGGAACTCTGGAAACACCATATATTTT,CASNQRGGNSGNTIYF
-,TRBV27,TRBD1,15,TRBJ1-2,TGTGCCAGCAGTCCCCGGGACAGGGGGGGACATGGCTACACCTTC,CASSPRDRGGHGYTF
-,TRBV5-5,-,14,TRBJ2-7,TGTGCCAGCAGCTTGCTGCGGGACATCCACGAGCAGTACTTC,CASSLLRDIHEQYF
-,TRBV11-2,-,16,TRBJ2-2,TGTGCCAGCAGCTTGTGGGCCGGGCCGTACACCGGGGAGCTGTTTTTT,CASSLWAGPYTGELFF
once,TRBV5-1,-,17,TRBJ2-1,TGCGCCAGCAGCTCGGTCACAGGGTCTTCGCTAGGCGATGAGCAGTTCTTC,CASSSVTGSSLGDEQFF
-,TRBV13,TRBD1,16,TRBJ2-7,TGTGCCAGCAGCTTTACTCCGGGACAGGGTCCCTACGAGCAGTACTTC,CASSFTPGQGPYEQYF
once,TRBV28,TRBD2,14,TRBJ2-5,TGTGCCAGCAGTTTTGTTGCGGGAGAAGAGACCCAGTACTTC,CASSFVAGEETQYF
-,TRBV12-5,-,13,TRBJ1-2,TGTGCTAGTGGTCTCCAGGGTAACTATGGCTACACCTTC,CASGLQGNYGYTF
-,TRBV27,-,13,TRBJ2-1,TGTGCCAGCCGCGGGTCTATCCCCGATGAGCAGTTCTTC,CASRGSIPDEQFF
-,TRBV19,-,16,TRBJ1-5,TGTGCCAGTAGTATTTGGAGCAGATCCCCCAATCAGCCCCAGCATTTT,CASSIWSRSPNQPQHF
-,TRBV28,-,14,TRBJ1-1,TGTGCCAGCAGTTTACGGACAAGTGGGACTGAAGCTTTCTTT,CASSLRTSGTEAFF
-,TRBV19,TRBD2,13,TRBJ2-7,TGTGCCAGTAGACCTAGCGGTGCCTACGAGCAGTACTTC,CASRPSGAYEQYF
-,TRBV28,TRBD2,15,TRBJ2-7,TGTGCCAGCAGTTTTACGGGGGGGTTTCTGAACGAGCAGTACTTC,CASSFTGGFLNEQYF
-,TRBV23-1,TRBD1,16,TRBJ2-7,TGCGCCAGCAGTCCCAGGAACCGGGACAGACCCTACGAGCAGTACTTC,CASSPRNRDRPYEQYF
-,TRBV28,-,15,TRBJ2-3,TGTGCCAGCAGTTCCTTAGAGCGGCCCACAGATACGCAGTATTTT,CASSSLERPTDTQYF
-,TRBV2,-,17,TRBJ1-1,TGTGCCAGCAGTGATGGTCACATGATCTCCATGAACACTGAAGCTTTCTTT,CASSDGHMISMNTEAFF
-,TRBV7-3,-,14,TRBJ2-1,TGTGCCAGCAGCCTCATGGGATCCTACAATGAGCAGTTCTTC,CASSLMGSYNEQFF
once,TRBV6-1,-,14,TRBJ1-1,TGTGCCAGCAGTTTTCGGACGGGGGGCACTGAAGCTTTCTTT,CASSFRTGGTEAFF
-,TRBV6-6,-,15,TRBJ2-5,TGTGCCAGCAGTTACGGTTTTCAGGGACAAGAGACCCAGTACTTC,CASSYGFQGQETQYF
-,TRBV19,-,13,TRBJ1-1,TGTGCCAGTAGGATGGGGGGGAACACTGAAGCTTTCTTT,CASRMGGNTEAFF
-,TRBV2,-,15,TRBJ1-5,TGTGCCAGCAGTGGCGCAGGGGCTGGCAATCAGCCCCAGCATTTT,CASSGAGAGNQPQHF
-,TRBV27,-,14,TRBJ2-3,TGTGCCAGCAGTTTTGTTGCGGGTGCAGATACGCAGTATTTT,CASSFVAGADTQYF
-,TRBV5-6,-,15,TRBJ2-1,TGTGCCAGCAGCTTGGATCCGGGAGTAGCTAATGAGCAGTTCTTC,CASSLDPGVANEQFF
-,TRBV28,TRBD2,15,TRBJ2-1,TGTGCCAGCAGTCCGGGGCTAGCGGGTTACAATGAGCAGTTCTTC,CASSPGLAGYNEQFF
-,TRBV5-1,TRBD2,14,TRBJ2-7,TGCGCCAGCAGCTTAAGCGGGAGGGCCTACGAGCAGTACTTC,CASSLSGRAYEQYF
-,TRBV7-9,-,12,TRBJ2-2,TGTGCCAGCAGCTTGGGTCCCGGGGAGCTGTTTTTT,CASSLGPGELFF
-,TRBV21-1,-,15,TRBJ2-5,TGTGCCAGCAGCAAAGCAGACAGCCACCAAGAGACCCAGTACTTC,CASSKADSHQETQYF
-,TRBV7-3,TRBD2,16,TRBJ2-7,TGTGCCAGCAGCCCCAGAGGACTAGCGGGACCTTACGAGCAGTACTTC,CASSPRGLAGPYEQYF